This TCR beta chain appears in the sequencing data of a study of cytomegalovirus exposure and HLA in healthy donors. The CDR3 runs to 15 residues. From germline, CDR1 is SEHNR and CDR2 FQNEAQ (reference sequence). V lost 6 bases to trimming and J lost 5 bases; unmatched junction nucleotides: 10. Both 60 Vbeta primers and 13 Jbeta primers went into the PCR. Method: immunoSEQ multiplex PCR; TCRdb's copy keeps in-frame clones and lacks some. This sample carries 200,000 to 250,000 clones, more than 80% of them seen once, and the ten largest clones take roughly 3.1%. The genes are TRBV7-9 and TRBJ2-5; 9 bases match TRBD1. Sequencing was performed on PBMCs. This TCR was recovered from a man aged 25-45 years in good health and CMV-seronegative. The CDR3 spells CASRRDRAVGETQYF. Written as DNA, the CDR3 is TGTGCCAGCAGACGGGACAGGGCGGTGGGGGAGACCCAGTACTTC.